A single sample gave rise to the 25 T cell receptor beta chains below, sequenced in a study of OX40 agonist ivuxolimab in advanced cancers. Data came from immunoSEQ multiplex PCR; TCRdb stores just in-frame clones and leaves some out. The profile covers around 80,000 clones, with about 85% appearing a single time and more than 0.5% taken by the ten largest. Sequenced here: CD4+ or CD8+ T cells sorted from blood, sampled in a trial of the OX40 agonist ivuxolimab. The source is an adult with an advanced solid tumor such as melanoma, head and neck, liver or kidney cancer.

The chain couples TRBV5-6 to TRBJ1-2; 12 positions match TRBD1. The CDR3 totals 14 residues. Germline assignment: CDR1 SGHDT and CDR2 YYEEEE. V lost 3 bases and J lost 7; bases outside the gene matches: 4. The CDR3 DNA reads as TGTGCCAGCAGCTCCTGGGACAGGGGGCTTGGCTACACCTTC. Translated: CASSSWDRGLGYTF.

This clone occurred once. The chain is built from TRBV7-9 and TRBJ1-4, with unresolved D. Germline assignment: CDR1 SEHNR and CDR2 FQNEAQ (reference sequence). V lost 5 bases to trimming and J lost 0 bases, with 10 bases between them. The CDR3 is made up of 15 amino acids. In DNA form, the CDR3 reads TGTGCCAGCAGCCCACTTGAGGCAACTAATGAAAAACTGTTTTTT. Translation gives CASSPLEATNEKLFF.

The chain recombines TRBV19 with TRBJ1-1, with TRBD1 matching 7 bases. The CDR3 runs to 15 residues. CDR1 is LNHDA, CDR2 SQIVND, per germline (reference sequence). With 5 bases clipped from V and 2 bases from J, the junction kept 8 bases outside the gene matches. CDR3 sequence: CASSPATGINTEAFF. The DNA of the CDR3 is TGTGCCAGTAGTCCGGCGACAGGGATAAACACTGAAGCTTTCTTT.

The chain carries TRBV5-1 and TRBJ1-1, with unresolved D. Trimming pared 0 bases from V and 2 bases from J, leaving 8 bases between. Germline V gene sequence: CDR1 SGHRS, CDR2 YFSETQ. This CDR3 contains 14 residues. CDR3 sequence: CASSLAAGNTEAFF. CDR3 nucleotide sequence: TGCGCCAGCAGCTTGGCCGCCGGTAACACTGAAGCTTTCTTT.

The V call is TRBV4-3, the J call TRBJ2-2; possibly TRBD2 for D (6 bases). Trimming stripped 0 bases from V and 5 bases from J, with 7 bases between. Germline CDR1 reads LGHNA; CDR2 reads YSLEER. CDR3 length: 14 residues. The CDR3 loop is CASSQDGLTGELFF. For the CDR3, the DNA is TGCGCCAGCAGCCAAGATGGACTAACCGGGGAGCTGTTTTTT.

Comment on this clone: Other DNA sequences of this sample code for an identical CDR3. The rearrangement links TRBV7-9 to TRBJ2-3, with D tentatively TRBD1 or TRBD2 (5 bases each). CDR1 and CDR2 (germline): SEHNR, FQNEAQ (reference sequence). The V gene lost 5 bases and the J gene lost 4 bases, with 25 bases spanning the gap. The CDR3 runs to 18 residues. The DNA of the CDR3 is TGTGCCAGCAGCCCGGGGCTCGGGCGCCGGTTTTGGGCAGATACGCAGTATTTT. This gives the protein CASSPGLGRRFWADTQYF. Looking up the rest from reference TRBV7-9 and TRBJ2-3 gives the full variable domain: DTGVSQNPRHKITKRGQNVTFRCDPISEHNRLYWYRQTLGQGPEFLTYFQNEAQLEKSRLLSDRFSAERPKGSFSTLEIQRTEQGDSAMYLCASSPGLGRRFWADTQYFGPGTRLTVL.

This clone was observed a few times. V and J are TRBV5-1 and TRBJ2-1; TRBD2 agrees at 11 bases. The V gene's germline CDR1 is SGHRS and CDR2 YFSETQ. The V gene end was trimmed by 4 bases and the J gene end by 6 bases; junction bases not matched to a gene: 6. CDR3 length equals 15 residues. The CDR3: CASSQLAGESNEQFF. CDR3 DNA: TGCGCCAGCAGCCAACTAGCGGGAGAAAGCAATGAGCAGTTCTTC. The full variable domain, completed using reference TRBV5-1 and TRBJ2-1, is KAGVTQTPRYLIKTRGQQVTLSCSPISGHRSVSWYQQTPGQGLQFLFEYFSETQRNKGNFPGRFSGRQFSNSRSEMNVSTLELGDSALYLCASSQLAGESNEQFFGPGTRLTVL.

V and J are TRBV5-1 and TRBJ2-1; 11 bases align to TRBD1. CDR1 is SGHRS, CDR2 YFSETQ, per germline. J gave up 5 bases and V 4 bases, and 5 bases lay outside the gene matches. This CDR3 comprises 15 residues. The CDR3 DNA sequence: TGCGCCAGCAGCCTAGGACAGGGGGCCCACAATGAGCAGTTCTTC. Translation gives CASSLGQGAHNEQFF.

This rearrangement joins TRBV5-8 to TRBJ1-2; 7 bases map to TRBD1. V lost 0 bases to trimming and J lost 2 bases; unmatched junction nucleotides: 7. The germline V gene encodes CDR1 SGHTS and CDR2 YDEGEE. This CDR3 spans 16 amino acids. The CDR3 reads CASSLGGRGRNYGYTF. The CDR3 nucleotides read TGTGCCAGCAGCTTGGGAGGCAGGGGGAGGAACTATGGCTACACCTTC. The full variable domain, in which reference TRBV5-8 and TRBJ1-2 provide the parts outside the CDR3, is EAGVTQSPTHLIKTRGQQATLRCSPISGHTSVYWYQQALGLGLQFLLWYDEGEERNRGNFPPRFSGRQFPNYSSELNVNALELEDSALYLCASSLGGRGRNYGYTFGSGTRLTVV.

The chain couples TRBV15 to TRBJ2-7; D tentatively reads TRBD1 or TRBD2 (5 bases each). The CDR3 runs 14 residues. CDR1 is LNHNV and CDR2 is YYDKDF in the germline V gene (reference sequence). V shed 5 bases and J shed 2 bases, with 13 bases lying between them. CDR3 nucleotides: TGTGCCACCAGCGACCGGGACGGAGCCTACGAGCAGTACTTC. Protein sequence: CATSDRDGAYEQYF. The full variable domain, with the rest looked up from reference TRBV15 and TRBJ2-7, is DAMVIQNPRYQVTQFGKPVTLSCSQTLNHNVMYWYQQKSSQAPKLLFHYYDKDFNNEADTPDNFQSRRPNTSFCFLDIRSPGLGDTAMYLCATSDRDGAYEQYFGPGTRLTVT.

The chain carries TRBV30 and TRBJ1-6; D gene ambiguous. Trimming took off 2 bases at V and 9 bases at J, with 8 bases between the two ends. The CDR3 loop spans 12 amino acids. The germline CDR1 and CDR2 sequences are GTSNPN and SVGIG (reference sequence). In DNA form, the CDR3 reads TGTGCCTGGAGTCCAGTTATTTCACCCCTCCACTTT. This translates into CAWSPVISPLHF.

The rearrangement joins TRBV27 to TRBJ1-2; TRBD1 might be the D (6 bases). The CDR3 totals 14 residues. Trimming shortened V by 6 bases and J by 4 bases, and 15 bases separated the two germline ends. Germline V lookup: CDR1 MNHEY, CDR2 SMNVEV (reference sequence). CDR3 region: CASRPTGAGYGYTF. The CDR3 nucleotides read TGTGCCAGCAGACCGACGGGGGCGGGCTATGGCTACACCTTC.

The chain combines TRBV6-5 with TRBJ2-5; D could derive from TRBD1 or TRBD2 (5 bases each). CDR3 size: 14 residues. Germline CDR1 is MNHEY and CDR2 is SVGAGI. The V gene lost 3 bases and the J gene lost 4 bases, with 12 bases spanning the gap. The CDR3 nucleotides read TGTGCCAGCAGTTATCTCGGGGCTGGAGAGACCCAGTACTTC. This gives the protein CASSYLGAGETQYF.

The chain is built from TRBV5-1 and TRBJ2-3; TRBD2 agrees at 11 bases. The length of the CDR3 is 17 residues. Germline trimming cut 4 bases from V and 4 bases from J; bases unmatched to any gene: 11. Germline CDR1 and CDR2: SGHRS and YFSETQ. The DNA of the CDR3 is TGCGCCAGCAGCGGATATCAGACTAGCGGGATCGCAGATACGCAGTATTTT. Its translation: CASSGYQTSGIADTQYF.

This clone showed up just a few times. The gene calls are TRBV5-1 and TRBJ2-3; D not certain. With 0 bases removed from V and 0 bases from J, the gap between germline ends came to 5 bases. The CDR3 is 14 amino acids. Looked up from germline, CDR1 is SGHRS and CDR2 is YFSETQ. The CDR3 sequence is CASSLVDSTDTQYF. The CDR3 DNA is TGCGCCAGCAGCTTGGTTGACAGCACAGATACGCAGTATTTT.

This clone has just one count. The chain carries TRBV7-2 and TRBJ2-4; 11 bases are shared with TRBD2. CDR1 and CDR2 (germline): SGHTA, FQGNSA. This CDR3 contains 17 residues. V lost 3 bases to trimming and J lost 2 bases; unmatched junction nucleotides: 6. The CDR3 DNA reads TGTGCCAGCAGCTTCTGGACTAGCGGGCTGCCCAAAAACATTCAGTACTTC. Encoded protein: CASSFWTSGLPKNIQYF.

The chain uses TRBV7-2 and TRBJ2-3, with D perhaps matching TRBD1 (5 bases). Germline V CDR1 and CDR2: SGHTA, FQGNSA. The CDR3 runs 16 residues. V lost 5 bases and J lost 1, with 16 bases in between. In nucleotides, the CDR3 is TGTGCCAGCAGCCCATCGTGGGGCGGAGGCACAGATACGCAGTATTTT. This gives the protein CASSPSWGGGTDTQYF.

The chain uses TRBV2 and TRBJ1-2; the match to TRBD1 covers 8 bases. V shed 5 bases, J shed 8 bases, and the junction held 4 bases outside the gene matches. The length of the CDR3 is 12 residues. CDR1 SNHLY and CDR2 FYNNEI come from the germline V gene. The CDR3 reads CASSQGAGGYTF. In DNA, the CDR3 is TGTGCCAGCAGTCAGGGGGCAGGCGGCTACACCTTC.

In DNA, the CDR3 is TGTGCCAGCAGAGCCTCTAGCGGGCCTTACAATGAGCAGTTCTTC. Protein product: CASRASSGPYNEQFF. This chain connects TRBV7-2 to TRBJ2-1; 8 bases fit TRBD2. Germline V CDR1 and CDR2: SGHTA, FQGNSA. This CDR3 region has 15 residues. V dropped 6 bases and J dropped 4; count of bases not matched to a gene: 8.

The J gene is TRBJ1-2, the V gene TRBV10-3, with D unclear. Trimming pared 1 base from V and 8 bases from J, leaving 11 bases between. This CDR3 comprises 13 residues. CDR1 and CDR2 from the germline V gene are ENHRY and SYGVKD. The CDR3 bases are TGTGCCATCAGTGAGTACCAAGGACCCGGCTACACCTTC. This translates into CAISEYQGPGYTF.

The V gene is TRBV7-9, the J gene TRBJ2-3; the match to TRBD1 covers 8 bases. CDR1 is SEHNR, CDR2 FQNEAQ, per germline (reference sequence). The CDR3 loop spans 15 amino acids. V gave up 1 base and J gave up 0 bases; unmatched junction bases: 0. CDR3 DNA sequence: TGTGCCAGCAGCTTAGACAGGGGGAGCACAGATACGCAGTATTTT. It translates to CASSLDRGSTDTQYF.

This chain uses TRBV6-6 with TRBJ1-5; D may be TRBD1 (5 bases). Germline lookup yields CDR1 MNHNY and CDR2 SVGAGI (reference sequence). V was clipped by 2 bases and J by 4 bases, with 15 bases between them. This CDR3 region has 16 residues. The CDR3 coding sequence is TGTGCCAGCAGTTACGAGGCAGGGCTGGGAAATCAGCCCCAGCATTTT. It yields the protein CASSYEAGLGNQPQHF.

The chain has TRBV5-1 and TRBJ2-3; D may correspond to TRBD1 or TRBD2 (6 bases each). Germline lookup yields CDR1 SGHRS and CDR2 YFSETQ. The CDR3 has 16 residues. Trimming took off 4 bases at V and 2 bases at J, with 17 bases between the two ends. CDR3 DNA: TGCGCCAGCAGCCCTGGTCGGGGGCCGAACACAGATACGCAGTATTTT. Translating gives CASSPGRGPNTDTQYF.

This clone has only a few counts. The chain carries TRBV6-5 and TRBJ1-2; maybe TRBD1 (5 bases). The V end was cut by 5 bases, the J end by 5 bases, with 15 bases between. This CDR3 is 14 amino acids long. From germline, CDR1 is MNHEY and CDR2 SVGAGI. This CDR3 is CASSPQRGIYGYTF. The CDR3 bases are TGTGCCAGCAGTCCTCAGCGGGGGATTTATGGCTACACCTTC.

This clone was counted only a few times. This chain links TRBV6-1 with TRBJ2-5; 9 bases agree with TRBD1. Germline-derived CDR1 and CDR2 are MNHNS and SASEGT. The junction had 11 bases not matched to a gene; V was cut back by 4 bases and J by 2 bases. The CDR3 is made up of 17 amino acids. The CDR3 here is CASSGIGQGKGQETQYF. The CDR3 coding sequence is TGTGCCAGCAGTGGGATCGGACAGGGGAAGGGGCAAGAGACCCAGTACTTC.